These T cell receptor beta chains were read from a single sample in a study of blood T cell repertoires in COVID-19. Clones were read by immunoSEQ multiplex PCR, and TCRdb kept only the in-frame ones, dropping some. The table lists about 210,000 clones, 75% to 90% of them singletons, with roughly 0.69% in the top ten. Sequencing was carried out using peripheral blood. The receptor source for this set is a man in his forties with acute or convalescent COVID-19. CDR3s leave out the opening cysteine and the closing phenylalanine or tryptophan.

TRBV6-5	TRBJ2-1	ASRPTSGRGNEQF
TRBV5-1	TRBJ2-7	ASSPAGTGVYEQY
TRBV19	TRBJ2-3	ASSTEIWADTQY
TRBV6-2/TRBV6-3	TRBJ2-1	ASSYAGLEAEQF
TRBV6-5	TRBJ1-6	ASSRTGTNSPLH
TRBV5-4	TRBJ2-1	ASSPPPVAGPNEQF
TRBV14	TRBJ2-2	ASKPTGKTGELF
TRBV5-6	TRBJ2-7	ASSLGTLGGEQY
TRBV24-1	TRBJ2-1	ATSQTGYNEQF
TRBV7-9	TRBJ2-3	ASSLTKGQGHSTDTQY
TRBV3-1/TRBV3-2	TRBJ1-4	ASSQERYEKLF
TRBV11-2	TRBJ2-4	ASSRRRTGRWNIQY
TRBV5-1	TRBJ1-5	ASSPTGGQPQH
TRBV2	TRBJ1-1	ASRGQPMNTEAF